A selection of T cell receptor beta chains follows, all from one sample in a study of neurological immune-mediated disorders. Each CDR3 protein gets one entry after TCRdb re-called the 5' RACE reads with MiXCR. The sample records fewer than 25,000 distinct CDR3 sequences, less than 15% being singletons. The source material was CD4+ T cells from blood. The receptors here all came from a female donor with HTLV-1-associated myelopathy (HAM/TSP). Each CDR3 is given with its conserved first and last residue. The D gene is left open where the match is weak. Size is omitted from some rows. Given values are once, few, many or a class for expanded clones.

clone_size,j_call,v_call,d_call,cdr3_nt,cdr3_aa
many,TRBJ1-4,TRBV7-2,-,TGTGCCAGCAGCTTAGATGTCAGGGTTGGTGAAAAACTGTTTTTT,CASSLDVRVGEKLFF
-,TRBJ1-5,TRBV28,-,TGTGCCAGCAGGCCCTACCACCCGACTTATAGCAATCAGCCCCAGCATTTT,CASRPYHPTYSNQPQHF
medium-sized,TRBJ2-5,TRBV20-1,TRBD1,TGCAGTGCCCCGACAGGGAAAGAGACCCAGTACTTC,CSAPTGKETQYF
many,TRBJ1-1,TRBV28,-,TGTGCCAGCAGCTCCCGGGGTGGAAACACTGAAGCTTTCTTT,CASSSRGGNTEAFF
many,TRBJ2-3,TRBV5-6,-,TGTGCCAGCAGCTTGAACAGGCGCTCTTATACGCAGTATTTT,CASSLNRRSYTQYF
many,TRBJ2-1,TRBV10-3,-,TGTGCCATCAGTGGCTCGAACAATGAGCAGTTCTTC,CAISGSNNEQFF
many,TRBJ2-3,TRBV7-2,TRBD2,TGTGCCAGCAGCATAAGAAGGGTCGGGGGGGTCCCAGATACGCAGTATTTT,CASSIRRVGGVPDTQYF
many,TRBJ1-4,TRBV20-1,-,TGCAGTGCTAGAGCCGAGGAAAAACTGTTTTTT,CSARAEEKLFF
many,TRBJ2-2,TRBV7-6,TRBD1,TGTGCCAGCAGCTATACAGGGGGCACCGGGGAGCTGTTTTTT,CASSYTGGTGELFF
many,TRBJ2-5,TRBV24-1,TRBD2,TGTGCCACCAGTGATTCCAGCGGGAGGGCCGCAGAGACCCAGTACTTC,CATSDSSGRAAETQYF
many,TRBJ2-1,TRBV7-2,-,TGTGCCAGCAGCTTGAGTCCGAACAATGAGCAGTTCTTC,CASSLSPNNEQFF
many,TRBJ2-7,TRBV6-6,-,TGTGCCAGCAGTCCGTGGACAGTCCTTACCTACGAGCAGTACTTC,CASSPWTVLTYEQYF
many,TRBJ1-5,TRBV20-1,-,TGCAGTGCTAGGGGGCGGGCTGTTGAGGGCAATCAGCCCCAGCATTTT,CSARGRAVEGNQPQHF
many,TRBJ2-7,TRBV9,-,TGTGCCAGCAGCGTTTCCGGGACACCCTCCTACGAGCAGTACTTC,CASSVSGTPSYEQYF
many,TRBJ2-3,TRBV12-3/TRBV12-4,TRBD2,TGTGCCAGCAGTACTAGCGGGGGGGCAACAGATACGCAGTATTTT,CASSTSGGATDTQYF
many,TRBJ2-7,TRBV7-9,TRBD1,TGTGCCAGCAGAAACAGGGGCGACGAGCAGTACTTC,CASRNRGDEQYF
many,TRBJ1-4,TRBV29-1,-,TGCAGCGTTGAGGTCCCCGGTAATGAAAAACTGTTTTTT,CSVEVPGNEKLFF
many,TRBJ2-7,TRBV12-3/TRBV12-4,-,TGTGCCAGCGCAGGGTACGAGCAGTACTTC,CASAGYEQYF
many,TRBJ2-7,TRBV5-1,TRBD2,TGCGCCAGCAGCTCATGGACTAGGGGCTACGAGCAGTACTTC,CASSSWTRGYEQYF
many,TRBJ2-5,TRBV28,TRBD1,TGTGCCAGCAGTTACCCCGGGACAGACCGACAAGAGACCCAGTACTTC,CASSYPGTDRQETQYF
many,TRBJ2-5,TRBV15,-,TGTGCCACCAGCAGAGAGCAGGCTCGAGAGACCCAGTACTTC,CATSREQARETQYF
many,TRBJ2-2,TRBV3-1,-,TGTGCCAGCAGCCCCCGGACAGTCGGCACCGGGGAGCTGTTTTTT,CASSPRTVGTGELFF
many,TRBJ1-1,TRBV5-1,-,TGCGCCAGCAGCTTGGCGGGGTTCCAGGGGACTGAAGCTTTCTTT,CASSLAGFQGTEAFF
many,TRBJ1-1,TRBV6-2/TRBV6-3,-,TGTGCCAGCAGTTATTCAGGGTACACTGAAGCTTTCTTT,CASSYSGYTEAFF
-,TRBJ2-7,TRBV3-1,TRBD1,TGTGCCAGCAGCCAAGACACCTCGACAGGGCACCTCTCCTACGAGAAGTACTTC,CASSQDTSTGHLSYEKYF
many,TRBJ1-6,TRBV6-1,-,TGTGCCAGCAGTCACGACCGGTCACCCCTCCACTTT,CASSHDRSPLHF
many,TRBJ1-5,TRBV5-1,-,TGCGCCAGCAGCTTATTGGGGGATAGCAATCAGCCCCAGCATTTT,CASSLLGDSNQPQHF
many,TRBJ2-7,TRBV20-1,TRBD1,TGCAGTGCCAGCCGGGACAGGGGCTACGAGCAGTACTTC,CSASRDRGYEQYF
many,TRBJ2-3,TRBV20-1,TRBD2,TGCAGTGCTAGATCTTTGCTAGCGGGGGCAGATACGCAGTATTTT,CSARSLLAGADTQYF
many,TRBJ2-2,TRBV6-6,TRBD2,TGTGCCAGCAGTTACCGGGGGGTCCCACCTAACACCGGGGAGCTGTTTTTT,CASSYRGVPPNTGELFF
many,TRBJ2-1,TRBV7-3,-,TGTGCCAGCAGCTTTAGAGCGGGTACTCACAATGAGCAGTTCTTC,CASSFRAGTHNEQFF
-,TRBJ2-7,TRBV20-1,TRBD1,TGCAGTGCAATTCCCGGGACAGGAAAGCACGAGCAGTACTTC,CSAIPGTGKHEQYF
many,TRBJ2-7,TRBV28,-,TGTGCCAGCAGTTTATCAGGCCGGGACTACGAGCAGTACTTC,CASSLSGRDYEQYF
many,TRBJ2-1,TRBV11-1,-,TGTGCCAGCACCCTAAGAAGGGGGGGGTACAATGAGCAGTTCTTC,CASTLRRGGYNEQFF
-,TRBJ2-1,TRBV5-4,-,TGTGCCAGCAGTTTGGACGCGAACAATGAGCAGTTCTTC,CASSLDANNEQFF
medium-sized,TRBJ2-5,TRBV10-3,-,TGTGCCATCAGTGATAGGCGGAGCGAACAAGAGACCCAGTACTTC,CAISDRRSEQETQYF
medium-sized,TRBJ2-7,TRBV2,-,TGTGCCAGCGGAGGACAGTCCTACGAGCAGTACTTC,CASGGQSYEQYF
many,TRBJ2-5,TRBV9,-,TGTGCCAGCAGCGTAGGGCAGGCGGGGGAGACCCAGTACTTC,CASSVGQAGETQYF
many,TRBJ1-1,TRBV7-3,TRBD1,TGTGCCAGCAGCTCAGGACAGGGGGTCGAAGCTTTCTTT,CASSSGQGVEAFF
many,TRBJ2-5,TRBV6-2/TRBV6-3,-,TGTGCCAGCAGGACCAACCAAGAGACCCAGTACTTC,CASRTNQETQYF
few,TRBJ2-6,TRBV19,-,TGTGCCAGTAGTATTAGGAAGTCTGGGGCCAACGTCCTGACTTTC,CASSIRKSGANVLTF
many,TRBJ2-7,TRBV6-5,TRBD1,TGTGCCAGCAGCCCGGGACAGAGAGACTACGAGCAGTACTTC,CASSPGQRDYEQYF
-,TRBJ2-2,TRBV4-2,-,TGTGCCAACAGCCACGCTAGGGGCACCGGGGAGCTGTTTTTT,CANSHARGTGELFF
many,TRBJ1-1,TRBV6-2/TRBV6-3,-,TGTGCCAGCAGTTACGCTAGGCAGGGAAAAACTGAAGCTTTCTTT,CASSYARQGKTEAFF
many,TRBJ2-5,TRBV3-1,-,TGTGCCAGCAGCCTGCAGGGTAACCAAGAGACCCAGTACTTC,CASSLQGNQETQYF
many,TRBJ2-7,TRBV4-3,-,TGCGCCAGCAGCCAAGCTGACCAATACGAGCAGTACTTC,CASSQADQYEQYF
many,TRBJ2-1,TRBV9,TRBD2,TGTGCCAGCAGCGTAGATGCCCGCGCGGGAGACGATGAGCAGTTCTTC,CASSVDARAGDDEQFF
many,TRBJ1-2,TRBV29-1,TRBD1,TGCAGCGTAGGGACAGGGGACAACTATGGCTACACCTTC,CSVGTGDNYGYTF
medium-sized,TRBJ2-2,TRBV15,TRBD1,TGTGCCACCAGCAGGGACAGGGGAGCCGGGGAGCTGTTTTTT,CATSRDRGAGELFF
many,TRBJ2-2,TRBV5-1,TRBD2,TGCGCCAGCAGCCCCCGGACTAGCGGGGGGAACACCGGGGAGCTGTTTTTT,CASSPRTSGGNTGELFF
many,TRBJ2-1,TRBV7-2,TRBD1,TGTGCCAGCAGCTTGAACGGACAGGGCTATGAGCAGTTCTTC,CASSLNGQGYEQFF
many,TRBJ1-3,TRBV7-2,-,TGTGCCAGCAGCGGCATGGCAGTTCCCTCTGGAAACACCATATATTTT,CASSGMAVPSGNTIYF
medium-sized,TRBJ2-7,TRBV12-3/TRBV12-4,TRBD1,TGTGCCAGCAGTCCCCGGACAGGGACCTACGAGCAGTACTTC,CASSPRTGTYEQYF
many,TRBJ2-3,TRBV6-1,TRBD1,TGTGCCAGCAGTGTAGAGGGACAGTCACCGCAGTATTTT,CASSVEGQSPQYF